The next 17 T cell receptor beta chains were all read from a single sample in a study of patients and donors after allogeneic stem cell transplantation. TCRdb called the RT-PCR reads again in MiXCR, with one record for every CDR3 protein. The sample lists about 230,000 distinct CDR3 sequences, around 14% occurring once. Sequenced input: blood, either unsorted or a sorted T cell fraction (not recorded which). All receptors come from a human donor who was either an allogeneic HSCT recipient or a stem cell or donor lymphocyte infusion donor (not recorded which). It is not recorded whose cells these are; they may come from a transplant donor.

The V and J genes are TRBV6-2 or TRBV6-3 and TRBJ2-1; the match to TRBD2 covers 11 bases. Germline CDR1 is MNHEY and CDR2 is SVGEGT. Trimming took 7 bases from V and 2 from J; bases not matched to a gene: 7. The CDR3 has 16 residues. The CDR3 reads CASTRRGLAAYNEQFF. Written as DNA, the CDR3 is TGTGCCAGCACCCGCCGGGGACTAGCGGCCTACAATGAGCAGTTCTTC.

The chain uses TRBV19 and TRBJ2-3; perhaps TRBD2 as D (6 bases). Germline V CDR1 and CDR2: LNHDA, SQIVND (reference sequence). Trimming removed 1 base at V and 1 base at J, with 9 bases between. This CDR3 has 15 residues. CDR3 amino acids: CASSIGGTGTDTQYF. The CDR3 nucleotides are TGTGCCAGTAGTATAGGGGGGACTGGCACAGATACGCAGTATTTT.

A few counts support this clonotype. CDR3 coding DNA: TGTGCCATCAGTGAGCTACCCCGGGGGAATGAGCAGTTCTTC. Translating gives CAISELPRGNEQFF. The rearrangement joins TRBV10-3 to TRBJ2-1; the D gene is possibly TRBD2 (6 bases). CDR3 length: 14 amino acids. Trimming removed 2 bases from V and 7 bases from J, with 12 bases in between. CDR1 is ENHRY and CDR2 is SYGVKD in the germline V gene.

This clonotype was seen more than once but under ten times. One base away lies a much larger clone, so this may be a sequencing read error. The CDR3 DNA is TGCAGTGCTCGACACCTGGGCGTCGTCGACAATGAGCAGTTCTTC. This translates into CSARHLGVVDNEQFF. The chain couples TRBV20-1 to TRBJ2-1; D unresolved. CDR3 length: 15 amino acids. V was pared by 5 bases and J by 5 bases, with 19 bases between. Germline V CDR1 and CDR2: DFQATT, SNEGSKA (reference sequence).

This clonotype was seen a handful of times. The V and J genes are TRBV15 and TRBJ2-2; D remains unclear. Looked up from germline, CDR1 is LNHNV and CDR2 is YYDKDF (reference sequence). The CDR3 has 15 amino acids. The ends were cut back, 0 bases at V and 1 base at J, with 6 bases in the middle. CDR3 in amino acids: CATSRDWMNTGELFF. The CDR3 nucleotides are TGTGCCACCAGCAGAGATTGGATGAACACCGGGGAGCTGTTTTTT.

This chain links TRBV6-1 with TRBJ1-1, with 9 nucleotides matching TRBD1. The CDR3 spans 14 residues. The junction had 7 bases not matched to a gene; V was cut back by 6 bases and J by 5 bases. Germline CDR1 is MNHNS and CDR2 is SASEGT. CDR3 in DNA: TGTGCCAGCAGCCTTCCGACAGGGGGGACTGAAGCTTTCTTT. It encodes CASSLPTGGTEAFF.

At least ten counts were recorded for this clonotype. The chain couples TRBV4-3 to TRBJ2-7; D call uncertain. V was cut by 0 bases and J by 1 base, with 7 bases left in between. Germline CDR1 and CDR2: LGHNA and YSLEER. The CDR3 totals 14 residues. CDR3 sequence: CASSQDWQSYEQYF. The CDR3 DNA is TGCGCCAGCAGCCAAGATTGGCAGTCCTACGAGCAGTACTTC.

This clonotype was observed a few times. The chain carries TRBV3-1 and TRBJ2-7; 7 positions agree with TRBD2. Germline assignment: CDR1 LGHDT and CDR2 YNNKEL (reference sequence). This CDR3 comprises 15 residues. J gave up 2 bases and V 4 bases, and 8 bases lay outside the gene matches. CDR3 DNA: TGTGCCAGCAGCCGGAGGTGGGAGGGCCCCTACGAGCAGTACTTC. Translated, it gives CASSRRWEGPYEQYF.

This clonotype was seen a few times. The chain joins TRBV30 to TRBJ1-1; D possibly corresponds to TRBD1 (5 bases). Germline lookup yields CDR1 GTSNPN and CDR2 SVGIG (reference sequence). The CDR3 totals 13 residues. Trimming took off 1 base at V and 3 bases at J, with 9 bases between the two ends. The CDR3, as DNA: TGTGCCTGGAGTGGCCGAGGGGACACTGAAGCTTTCTTT. It specifies CAWSGRGDTEAFF.

The table lists this clonotype with a count of one. V is TRBV7-6 and J is TRBJ2-5; 8 bases are shared with TRBD1. The CDR3 runs 15 residues. Germline CDR1 SGHVS, CDR2 FNYEAQ. V was clipped by 5 bases and J by 0 bases; unmatched bases: 5. The DNA of the CDR3 is TGTGCCAGCAGCCGACAGGGGCGGTACCAAGAGACCCAGTACTTC. This codes for CASSRQGRYQETQYF.

This clonotype was counted a few times. The chain recombines TRBV28 with TRBJ1-1; D is perhaps TRBD1 (6 bases). V lost 5 bases and J lost 1, with 14 bases in between. CDR1 and CDR2 (germline): MDHEN, SYDVKM. The CDR3 covers 15 residues. CDR3 amino acids: CASSLPTGWNTEAFF. The CDR3 DNA is TGTGCCAGCAGTCTACCGACAGGATGGAACACTGAAGCTTTCTTT.

The rearrangement joins TRBV10-2 to TRBJ1-2; 7 positions match TRBD1. This CDR3 spans 13 amino acids. Germline loops: CDR1 WSHSY, CDR2 SAAADI. Unmatched junction bases numbered 11, after V lost 8 bases and J lost 8 bases. Here the CDR3 DNA reads TGCGCCAGCCTAAGTGACAGGGTGGGCGGCTACACCTTC. Translated, it gives CASLSDRVGGYTF.

At least ten counts were recorded for this clonotype. The chain employs TRBV20-1 and TRBJ2-3, with 10 bases that match TRBD2. CDR1 is DFQATT and CDR2 is SNEGSKA in the germline V gene (reference sequence). After removal of 2 bases from V and 0 bases from J, the junction contained 2 bases not matched to a gene. The CDR3 runs 15 residues. The CDR3 sequence: CSARKRGGSTDTQYF. The CDR3 DNA is TGCAGTGCTAGAAAGCGGGGGGGAAGCACAGATACGCAGTATTTT.

This chain links TRBV10-3 with TRBJ2-2; maybe TRBD1 (6 bases). Germline V gene data show CDR1 as ENHRY and CDR2 as SYGVKD. The CDR3 is 14 residues long. The V end was cut by 7 bases, the J end by 5 bases, with 14 bases between. CDR3 residues: CAITAGAVTGELFF. Written as DNA, the CDR3 is TGTGCCATCACTGCAGGGGCCGTAACCGGGGAGCTGTTTTTT.

The rearrangement links TRBV4-2 to TRBJ2-1; D is unresolved. The CDR3 consists of 14 residues. The germline gives CDR1 LGHNA, CDR2 YNFKEQ. V lost 0 bases and J lost 7, with 10 bases in between. This chain's CDR3 is CASSQEGVRNEQFF. Here the CDR3 DNA reads TGTGCCAGCAGCCAAGAAGGCGTAAGGAATGAGCAGTTCTTC.

This clonotype was picked up many times. This chain links TRBV7-8 with TRBJ2-7; D may correspond to TRBD1 or TRBD2 (5 bases each). Trimming took 2 bases from V and 6 from J, leaving 17 bases between them. The germline V gene encodes CDR1 SGHVS and CDR2 FQNEAQ. The CDR3 is 15 amino acids. CDR3 sequence reads: CASSLKERDGAEQYF. In nucleotides, the CDR3 is TGTGCCAGCAGCTTAAAGGAGAGGGACGGGGCCGAGCAGTACTTC. The variable domain in full, with the rest retrieved from reference TRBV7-8 and TRBJ2-7, is GAGVSQSPRYKVAKRGQDVALRCDPISGHVSLFWYQQALGQGPEFLTYFQNEAQLDKSGLPSDRFFAERPEGSVSTLKIQRTQQEDSAVYLCASSLKERDGAEQYFGPGTRLTVT.

This clonotype has only a few counts. The rearrangement links TRBV27 to TRBJ2-5, with D unclear. The CDR3 spans 13 residues. Germline lookup yields CDR1 MNHEY and CDR2 SMNVEV (reference sequence). V dropped 5 bases and J dropped 1 base, with 8 bases sitting between them. The CDR3 nucleotides are TGTGCCAGCAGTACCTACATCCAAGAGACCCAGTACTTC. Amino acids: CASSTYIQETQYF.